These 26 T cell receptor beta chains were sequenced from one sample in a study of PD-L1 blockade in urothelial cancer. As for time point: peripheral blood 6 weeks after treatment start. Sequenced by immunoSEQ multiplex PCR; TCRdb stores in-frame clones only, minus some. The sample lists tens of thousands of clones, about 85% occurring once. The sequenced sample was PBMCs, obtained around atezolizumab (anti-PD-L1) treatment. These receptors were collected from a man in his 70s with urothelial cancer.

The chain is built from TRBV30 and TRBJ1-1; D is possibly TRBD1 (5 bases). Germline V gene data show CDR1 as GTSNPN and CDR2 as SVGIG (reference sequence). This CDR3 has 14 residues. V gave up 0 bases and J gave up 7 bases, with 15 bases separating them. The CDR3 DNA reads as TGTGCCTGGAGTGTAATCGGGACTGCCAATGAAGCTTTCTTT. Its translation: CAWSVIGTANEAFF.

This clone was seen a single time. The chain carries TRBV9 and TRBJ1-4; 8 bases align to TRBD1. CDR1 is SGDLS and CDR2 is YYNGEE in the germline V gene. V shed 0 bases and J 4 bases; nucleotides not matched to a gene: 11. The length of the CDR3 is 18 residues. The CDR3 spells CASSVGPGTGSINEKLFF. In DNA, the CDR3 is TGTGCCAGCAGCGTAGGCCCCGGGACAGGTTCTATTAATGAAAAACTGTTTTTT. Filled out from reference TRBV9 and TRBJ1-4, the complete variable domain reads DSGVTQTPKHLITATGQRVTLRCSPRSGDLSVYWYQQSLDQGLQFLIQYYNGEERAKGNILERFSAQQFPDLHSELNLSSLELGDSALYFCASSVGPGTGSINEKLFFGSGTQLSVL.

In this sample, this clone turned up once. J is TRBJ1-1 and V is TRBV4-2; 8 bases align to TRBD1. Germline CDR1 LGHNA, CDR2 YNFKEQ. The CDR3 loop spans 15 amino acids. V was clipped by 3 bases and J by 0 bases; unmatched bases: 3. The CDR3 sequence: CASSQPGQVNTEAFF. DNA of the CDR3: TGTGCCAGCAGCCAGCCGGGACAGGTGAACACTGAAGCTTTCTTT.

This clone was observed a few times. CDR3 loop: CASSEAAGGAGELFF. CDR3 DNA: TGTGCCAGCAGTGAGGCGGCAGGAGGGGCCGGGGAGCTGTTTTTT. J is TRBJ2-2 and V is TRBV2; possible D gene TRBD2, 6 bases. V dropped 3 bases and J dropped 6 bases, with 14 bases sitting between them. Looked up from germline, CDR1 is SNHLY and CDR2 is FYNNEI. CDR3 size: 15 residues.

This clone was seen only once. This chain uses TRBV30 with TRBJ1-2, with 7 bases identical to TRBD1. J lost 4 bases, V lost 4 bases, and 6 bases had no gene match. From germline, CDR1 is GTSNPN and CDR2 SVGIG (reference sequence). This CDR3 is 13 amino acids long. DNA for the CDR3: TGTGCCTGGATGCGGGACAGACCCTATGGCTACACCTTC. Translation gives CAWMRDRPYGYTF.

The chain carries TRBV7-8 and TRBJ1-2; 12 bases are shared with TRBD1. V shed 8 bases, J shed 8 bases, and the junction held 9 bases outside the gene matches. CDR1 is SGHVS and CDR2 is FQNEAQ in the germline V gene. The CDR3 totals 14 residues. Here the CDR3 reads CASLPGQGARGYTF. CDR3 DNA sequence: TGTGCCAGCCTTCCGGGACAGGGGGCGCGAGGCTACACCTTC.

In DNA, the CDR3 is TGTGCCAGCAGCTTGGGTAGCGGCCAGTCCTACGAGCAGTACTTC. This codes for CASSLGSGQSYEQYF. This chain uses TRBV7-3 with TRBJ2-7; D may be TRBD2 (6 bases). The V and J ends lost 3 bases and 1 base respectively, with 13 bases between them. The CDR3 extends over 15 amino acids. Germline lookup yields CDR1 SGHTA and CDR2 FQGTGA.

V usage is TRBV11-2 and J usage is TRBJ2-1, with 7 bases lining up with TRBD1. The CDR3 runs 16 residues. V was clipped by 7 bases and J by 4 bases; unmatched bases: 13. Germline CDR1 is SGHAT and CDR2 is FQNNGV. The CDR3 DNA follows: TGTGCCAGCACCGCCCGAGAGGGACAGTTATACAATGAGCAGTTCTTC. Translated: CASTAREGQLYNEQFF.

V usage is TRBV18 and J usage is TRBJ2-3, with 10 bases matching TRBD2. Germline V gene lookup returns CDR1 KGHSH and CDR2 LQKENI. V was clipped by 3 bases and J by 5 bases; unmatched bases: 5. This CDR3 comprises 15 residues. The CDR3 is CASSPLAGAGDTQYF. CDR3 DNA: TGTGCCAGCTCACCCCTAGCGGGAGCCGGAGATACGCAGTATTTT.

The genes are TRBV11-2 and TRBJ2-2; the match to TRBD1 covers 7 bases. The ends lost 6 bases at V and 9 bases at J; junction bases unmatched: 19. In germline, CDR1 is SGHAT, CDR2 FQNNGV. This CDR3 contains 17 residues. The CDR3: CASRERDSPTGWWELFF. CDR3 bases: TGTGCCAGCAGGGAGAGGGACAGTCCTACCGGTTGGTGGGAGCTGTTTTTT. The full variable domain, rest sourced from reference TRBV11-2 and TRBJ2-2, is EAGVAQSPRYKIIEKRQSVAFWCNPISGHATLYWYQQILGQGPKLLIQFQNNGVVDDSQLPKDRFSAERLKGVDSTLKIQPAKLEDSAVYLCASRERDSPTGWWELFFGEGSRLTVL.

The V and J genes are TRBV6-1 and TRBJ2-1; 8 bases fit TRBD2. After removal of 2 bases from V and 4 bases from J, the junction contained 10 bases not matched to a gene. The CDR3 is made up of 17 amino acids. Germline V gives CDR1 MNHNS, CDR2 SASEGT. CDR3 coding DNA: TGTGCCAGCAGTGAAATATTAGGGGCTAGCGGGTACAATGAGCAGTTCTTC. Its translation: CASSEILGASGYNEQFF.

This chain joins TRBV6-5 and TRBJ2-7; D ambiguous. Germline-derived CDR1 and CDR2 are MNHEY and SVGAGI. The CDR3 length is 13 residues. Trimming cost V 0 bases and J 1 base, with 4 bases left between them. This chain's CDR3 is CASSYSPSYEQYF. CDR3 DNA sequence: TGTGCCAGCAGTTACTCTCCTTCCTACGAGCAGTACTTC.

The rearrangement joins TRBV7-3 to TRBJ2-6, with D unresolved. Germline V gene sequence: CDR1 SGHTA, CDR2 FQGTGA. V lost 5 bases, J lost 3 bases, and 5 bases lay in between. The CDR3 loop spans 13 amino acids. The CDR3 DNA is TGTGCCAGCAGCCTGTTTGGGGCCAACGTCCTGACTTTC. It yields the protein CASSLFGANVLTF.

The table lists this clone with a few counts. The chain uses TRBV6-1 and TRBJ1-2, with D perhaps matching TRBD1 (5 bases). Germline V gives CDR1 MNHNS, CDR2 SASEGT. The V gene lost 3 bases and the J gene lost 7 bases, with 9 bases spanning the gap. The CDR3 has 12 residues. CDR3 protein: CASSDIRVGYTF. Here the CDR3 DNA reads TGTGCCAGCAGTGATATCAGGGTTGGCTACACCTTC.

CDR3 protein: CASSSGLRTGRHEQYF. In nucleotides, the CDR3 is TGCGCCAGCAGCTCGGGGCTCCGGACAGGCCGCCACGAGCAGTACTTC. V and J are TRBV5-1 and TRBJ2-7, with 7 bases matching TRBD1. Germline trimming cut 3 bases from V and 5 bases from J; bases unmatched to any gene: 14. Germline CDR1 reads SGHRS; CDR2 reads YFSETQ. The CDR3 is 16 residues long.

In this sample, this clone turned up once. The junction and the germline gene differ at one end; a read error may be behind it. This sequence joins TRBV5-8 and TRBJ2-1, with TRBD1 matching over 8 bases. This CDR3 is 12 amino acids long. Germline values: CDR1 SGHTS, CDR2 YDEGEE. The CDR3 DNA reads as TGTGCCAGCAGCTTTGGGACAGGTGAGGAGTTCTTC. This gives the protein CASSFGTGEEFF.

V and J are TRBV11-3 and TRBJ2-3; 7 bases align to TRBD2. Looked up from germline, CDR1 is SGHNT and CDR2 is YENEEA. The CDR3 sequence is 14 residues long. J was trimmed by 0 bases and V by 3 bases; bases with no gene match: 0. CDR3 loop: CASSFGGSTDTQYF. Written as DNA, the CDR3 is TGTGCCAGCAGCTTCGGGGGGAGCACAGATACGCAGTATTTT.

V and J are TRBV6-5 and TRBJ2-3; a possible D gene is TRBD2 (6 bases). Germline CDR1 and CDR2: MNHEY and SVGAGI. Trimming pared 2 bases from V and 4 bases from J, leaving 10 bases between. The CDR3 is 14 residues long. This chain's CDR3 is CASSYGGYSDTQYF. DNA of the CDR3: TGTGCCAGCAGTTACGGGGGGTATTCAGATACGCAGTATTTT.

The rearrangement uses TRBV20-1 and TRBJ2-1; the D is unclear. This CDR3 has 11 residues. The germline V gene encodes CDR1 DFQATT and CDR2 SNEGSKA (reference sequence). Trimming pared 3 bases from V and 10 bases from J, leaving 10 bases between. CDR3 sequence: CSASQEPEQFF. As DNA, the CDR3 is TGCAGTGCTAGCCAAGAGCCCGAGCAGTTCTTC.

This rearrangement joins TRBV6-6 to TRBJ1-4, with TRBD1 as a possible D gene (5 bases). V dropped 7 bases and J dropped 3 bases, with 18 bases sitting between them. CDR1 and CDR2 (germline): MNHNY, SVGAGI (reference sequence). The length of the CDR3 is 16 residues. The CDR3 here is CASTQTARAANEKLFF. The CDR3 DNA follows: TGTGCCAGCACCCAAACTGCCAGGGCGGCTAATGAAAAACTGTTTTTT.

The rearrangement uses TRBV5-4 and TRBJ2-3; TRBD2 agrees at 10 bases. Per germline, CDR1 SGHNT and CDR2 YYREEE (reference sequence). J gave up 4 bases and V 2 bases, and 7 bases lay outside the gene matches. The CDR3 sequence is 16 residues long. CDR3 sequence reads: CASSLRGGLASDTQYF. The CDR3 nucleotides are TGTGCCAGCAGCTTACGGGGGGGACTAGCGTCAGATACGCAGTATTTT.

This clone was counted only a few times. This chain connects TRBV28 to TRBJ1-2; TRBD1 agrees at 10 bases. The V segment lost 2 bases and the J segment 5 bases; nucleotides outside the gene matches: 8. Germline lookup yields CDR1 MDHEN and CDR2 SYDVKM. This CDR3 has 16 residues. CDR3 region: CASSLVRTGGGYGYTF. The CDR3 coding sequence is TGTGCCAGCAGTTTAGTACGGACAGGGGGAGGTTATGGCTACACCTTC.

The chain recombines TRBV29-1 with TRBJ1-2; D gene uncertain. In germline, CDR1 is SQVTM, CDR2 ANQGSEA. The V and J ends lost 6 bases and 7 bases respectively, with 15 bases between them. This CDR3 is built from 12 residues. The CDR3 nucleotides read TGCAGCGTGGTCGCAGGCCGGGGTGGCTACACCTTC. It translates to CSVVAGRGGYTF.

DNA for the CDR3: TGTGCCAGCAGCCCCGGGAGCCCGGCCCAAGAGACCCAGTACTTC. It yields the protein CASSPGSPAQETQYF. The chain carries TRBV5-4 and TRBJ2-5, with TRBD2 as a possible D gene (6 bases). CDR1 is SGHNT, CDR2 YYREEE, per germline (reference sequence). The CDR3 has 15 amino acids. Deletions cut 4 bases from V and 1 base from J, with 14 bases between.

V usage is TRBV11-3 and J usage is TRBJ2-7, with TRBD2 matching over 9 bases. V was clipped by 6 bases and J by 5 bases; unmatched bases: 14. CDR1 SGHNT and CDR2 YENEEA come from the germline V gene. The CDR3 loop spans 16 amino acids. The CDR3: CASSRKSGRPSHEQYF. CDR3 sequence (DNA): TGTGCCAGCAGTCGGAAAAGCGGGAGGCCGTCCCACGAGCAGTACTTC.

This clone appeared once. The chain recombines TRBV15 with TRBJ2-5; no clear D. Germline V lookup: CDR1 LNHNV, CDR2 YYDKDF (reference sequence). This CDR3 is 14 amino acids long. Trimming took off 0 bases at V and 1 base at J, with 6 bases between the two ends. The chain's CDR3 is CATSREHPQETQYF. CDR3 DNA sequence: TGTGCCACCAGCAGAGAACACCCCCAAGAGACCCAGTACTTC.